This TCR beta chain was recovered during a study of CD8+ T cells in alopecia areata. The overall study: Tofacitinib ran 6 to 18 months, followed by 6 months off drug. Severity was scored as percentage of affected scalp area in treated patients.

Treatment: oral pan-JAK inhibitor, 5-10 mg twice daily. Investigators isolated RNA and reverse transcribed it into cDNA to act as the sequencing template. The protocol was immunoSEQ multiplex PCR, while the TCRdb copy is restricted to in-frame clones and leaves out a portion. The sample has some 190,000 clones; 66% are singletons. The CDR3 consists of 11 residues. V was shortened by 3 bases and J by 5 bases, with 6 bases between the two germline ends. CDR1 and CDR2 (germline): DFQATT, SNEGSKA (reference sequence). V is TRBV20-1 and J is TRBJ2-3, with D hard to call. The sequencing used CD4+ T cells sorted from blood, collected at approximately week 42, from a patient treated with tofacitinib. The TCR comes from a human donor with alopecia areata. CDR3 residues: CSASIGDTQYF. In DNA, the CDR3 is TGCAGTGCTAGTATCGGAGATACGCAGTATTTT.